Listed here are 12 T cell receptor beta chains from one sample, sequenced in a study of cytomegalovirus exposure and HLA in healthy donors. Vbeta (60) and Jbeta (13) primers were used in the PCR. The data were produced by immunoSEQ multiplex PCR, yet TCRdb's version contains in-frame clones alone and is incomplete. The table records 150,000 to 200,000 clones, around 75% of them present only once. Input material: PBMCs. The receptors stem from a male donor in good health and CMV-seronegative.

The chain joins TRBV7-9 to TRBJ2-3; 8 bases fit TRBD2. The CDR3 loop spans 16 amino acids. Germline CDR1 SEHNR, CDR2 FQNEAQ (reference sequence). V was pared by 4 bases and J by 2 bases, with 8 bases of the junction left unmatched. The chain's CDR3 is CASSWGGSGTTDTQYF. The CDR3 coding sequence is TGTGCCAGCAGCTGGGGGGGTAGCGGGACCACAGATACGCAGTATTTT. The full variable domain, rest sourced from reference TRBV7-9 and TRBJ2-3, is DTGVSQNPRHKITKRGQNVTFRCDPISEHNRLYWYRQTLGQGPEFLTYFQNEAQLEKSRLLSDRFSAERPKGSFSTLEIQRTEQGDSAMYLCASSWGGSGTTDTQYFGPGTRLTVL.

The V and J genes are TRBV7-9 and TRBJ2-1; D may be TRBD1 (6 bases). Germline-derived CDR1 and CDR2 are SEHNR and FQNEAQ (reference sequence). CDR3 size: 14 residues. V was clipped by 5 bases and J by 4 bases, with 12 bases between them. The CDR3 nucleotides read TGTGCCAGCAGCCGACAGGCCCCATACAATGAGCAGTTCTTC. It encodes CASSRQAPYNEQFF.

The V call is TRBV15, the J call TRBJ1-5, with 7 positions matching TRBD1. The CDR3 extends over 14 amino acids. Germline CDR1 LNHNV, CDR2 YYDKDF (reference sequence). V lost 5 bases to trimming and J lost 7 bases; unmatched junction nucleotides: 8. The CDR3 loop is CATSPTGPGQPQHF. CDR3 bases: TGTGCCACCAGCCCGACAGGGCCAGGACAGCCCCAGCATTTT.

This clone was picked up a small number of times. V gene TRBV7-8 combines with J gene TRBJ2-5; D is possibly TRBD1 (6 bases). The ends were cut back, 5 bases at V and 3 bases at J, with 13 bases in the middle. This CDR3 contains 14 residues. CDR1 and CDR2 (germline): SGHVS, FQNEAQ. Here the CDR3 reads CASSVLTGEETQYF. The CDR3 coding sequence is TGTGCCAGCAGCGTCCTGACAGGCGAAGAGACCCAGTACTTC.

The chain is built from TRBV6-6 and TRBJ2-4; 8 bases match TRBD2. Germline assignment: CDR1 MNHNY and CDR2 SVGAGI (reference sequence). This CDR3 has 16 amino acids. J lost 7 bases, V lost 10 bases, and 18 bases had no gene match. This CDR3 reads CAIAQGSGGGWNIQYF. CDR3 nucleotides: TGTGCCATCGCCCAGGGGAGCGGGGGTGGGTGGAACATTCAGTACTTC.

This chain joins TRBV27 and TRBJ2-7; no definite D call. The germline CDR1 and CDR2 sequences are MNHEY and SMNVEV (reference sequence). Trimming removed 3 bases from V and 3 bases from J, with 12 bases in between. The CDR3 extends over 14 amino acids. Here the CDR3 DNA reads TGTGCCAGCAGTTTTTCCGGGTCAGACTACGAGCAGTACTTC. It yields the protein CASSFSGSDYEQYF.

The V and J genes are TRBV27 and TRBJ1-1, with D possibly TRBD1 on 6 matching bases. Germline loops: CDR1 MNHEY, CDR2 SMNVEV (reference sequence). This CDR3 has 13 residues. V lost 3 bases to trimming and J lost 5 bases, with 10 bases between them. Written as DNA, the CDR3 is TGTGCCAGCAGTTTGCGGGGGCCAACTGAAGCTTTCTTT. Amino acid sequence: CASSLRGPTEAFF.

The chain couples TRBV7-7 to TRBJ2-1, with 7 bases fitting TRBD2. J gave up 8 bases and V 0 bases, and 4 bases lay outside the gene matches. CDR3 length: 14 amino acids. From germline, CDR1 is SSHAT and CDR2 FNYEAQ (reference sequence). The CDR3 DNA is TGTGCCAGCAGCTTAGCAAATCGGGAGGATGAGCAGTTCTTC. Amino acids: CASSLANREDEQFF.

The sample holds a few counts of this clone. The chain uses TRBV12-5 and TRBJ2-2; the D gene is possibly TRBD2 (7 bases). CDR1 and CDR2 from the germline V gene are LGHNT and FRNRAP. The ends were cut back, 6 bases at V and 7 bases at J, with 21 bases in the middle. The CDR3 covers 16 residues. CDR3 region: CASGPPGAGVVGELFF. CDR3 coding DNA: TGTGCTAGTGGCCCTCCAGGGGCGGGGGTGGTCGGGGAGCTGTTTTTT.

The chain carries TRBV28 and TRBJ1-4; a weak D match, TRBD1 (5 bases). The V gene lost 5 bases and the J gene lost 0 bases, with 16 bases spanning the gap. Per germline, CDR1 MDHEN and CDR2 SYDVKM. CDR3 length: 17 residues. The CDR3 DNA reads TGTGCCAGCAGTCCAATCCCAGGGAAAGCAACTAATGAAAAACTGTTTTTT. This sequence encodes CASSPIPGKATNEKLFF.

The genes are TRBV11-2 and TRBJ1-5, with D possibly being TRBD1 (5 bases). Germline V gene lookup returns CDR1 SGHAT and CDR2 FQNNGV. With 5 bases removed from V and 2 bases from J, the gap between germline ends came to 13 bases. The CDR3 has 15 residues. The CDR3 coding sequence is TGTGCCAGCAGCCAGGATGGGGCTGGCAATCAGCCCCAGCATTTT. Its translation is CASSQDGAGNQPQHF. The full variable domain, in which reference TRBV11-2 and TRBJ1-5 provide the parts outside the CDR3, is EAGVAQSPRYKIIEKRQSVAFWCNPISGHATLYWYQQILGQGPKLLIQFQNNGVVDDSQLPKDRFSAERLKGVDSTLKIQPAKLEDSAVYLCASSQDGAGNQPQHFGDGTRLSIL.

The genes are TRBV5-6 and TRBJ1-5; 8 bases line up with TRBD1. CDR1 and CDR2 from the germline V gene are SGHDT and YYEEEE. The CDR3 has 17 amino acids. V lost 0 bases, J lost 0 bases, and 5 bases stayed unmatched. DNA for the CDR3: TGTGCCAGCAGCTTGGGGACAGGGCTCTATAGCAATCAGCCCCAGCATTTT. Amino acid sequence: CASSLGTGLYSNQPQHF.